The clone carrying this T cell receptor beta chain was observed a few times. Antigen unknown. This CDR3 is built from 13 residues. Germline V CDR1 and CDR2: ENHRY, SYGVKD. V lost 6 bases and J lost 6; bases outside the gene matches: 6. The data were taken from a study of T-cell memory formation after mild COVID-19. Broader study findings: Contracting clones, day 15 to 85, had balanced CD4/CD8, and later expanders favored CD4+. Pre-infection memory harbored some responding clones, suggesting cross-reactive memory joined. The study found contracting CD4+ clones mainly in CM and EM and contracting CD8+ clones in EMRA.

Constant-segment primers were used for 5'RACE, and the resulting TCR alpha and TCR beta cDNA libraries carried sample barcodes and UMIs. TCRdb passed the 5' RACE reads through MiXCR, listing each CDR3 protein once. Among fewer than 450,000 distinct CDR3 sequences, 20% to 25% were seen once, and the ten largest hold 8.8%. This clonotype originated in an adult woman who had mild COVID-19 (a few samples of this study predate the infection). Cell type and time point are not known. Sequenced material: PBMCs or a T cell subset sorted from them (not recorded which). The chain has TRBV10-3 and TRBJ1-2, with 8 nucleotides matching TRBD1. The chain's CDR3 is CAIRDTTGDGYTF. The CDR3 DNA is TGTGCCATCAGGGACACGACAGGGGATGGCTACACCTTC.